The rows below give T cell receptor beta chains drawn from one sample of a study of Ad26.COV2.S vaccination and SARS-CoV-2 variants. Only in-frame clones appear in the TCRdb table, and some are missing; sequencing was by immunoSEQ multiplex PCR. The sample shows about 680,000 clones, 89% of them seen only once. This specimen consisted of peripheral blood, obtained in a trial of Ad26.COV2.S vaccine versus placebo. The source is a person between 18 and 60 years old who received the Ad26.COV2.S COVID-19 vaccine or a placebo. The CDR3 runs from the conserved cysteine through the conserved F or W. The order of the fields is D gene, J gene, clone size, V gene, CDR3 DNA, CDR3 protein. The D gene is left open where the match is weak. The size entry is marked missing in some rows and otherwise reads once, few, many or a size class.

TRBD2,TRBJ2-1,NA,TRBV7-7,TGTGCCAGCAGCAAAAGCGGGCTAGCGGGGAAGGGTGAGCAGTTCTTC,CASSKSGLAGKGEQFF
TRBD1,TRBJ1-1,NA,TRBV6-6,TGTGCCAGCAGCCAGGGGGGCACTGAAGCTTTCTTT,CASSQGGTEAFF
NA,TRBJ2-3,NA,TRBV29-1,TGCAGCGTTGAGTTTCCGGGCACAGATACGCAGTATTTT,CSVEFPGTDTQYF
NA,TRBJ2-3,NA,TRBV2,TGTGCCAGCAGTGTTCTGGATACGCAGTATTTT,CASSVLDTQYF
NA,TRBJ1-3,once,TRBV7-2,TGTGCCAGCAAAGGGGGGCCTGGAAACACCATATATTTT,CASKGGPGNTIYF
NA,TRBJ2-3,NA,TRBV19,TGTGCCAGTAGTATACTACCGGGGGACCTCAGGGGTGCGGCTACGCAGTATTTT,CASSILPGDLRGAATQYF
NA,TRBJ2-7,NA,TRBV5-1,TGCGCCAGCAGCCTCGACAGCCTTGAGCAGTACTTC,CASSLDSLEQYF
NA,TRBJ1-3,NA,TRBV18,TGTGCCAGCTCACCTTGGGGCAGCGACGGCTCTGGAAACACCATATATTTT,CASSPWGSDGSGNTIYF
NA,TRBJ1-2,few,TRBV24-1,TGTGCCACCAGTGAGCCTACAGAGAACTATGGCTACACCTTC,CATSEPTENYGYTF
TRBD1,TRBJ2-5,NA,TRBV2,TGTGCCAGCAGTTCGTCCAGAGGGGGCATTTGGGAGACCCAGTACTTC,CASSSSRGGIWETQYF
NA,TRBJ1-1,NA,TRBV18,TGTGCCAGCTCACCACTGGTCGGGGGTTCGATGAACACTGAAGCTTTCTTT,CASSPLVGGSMNTEAFF
NA,TRBJ1-1,NA,TRBV11-3,TGTGCCAGCAGCTTAGCCGAGAACACTGAAGCTTTCTTT,CASSLAENTEAFF
NA,TRBJ1-1,NA,TRBV24-1,TGTGCCACCTATGGGCCCCACCTAGAAGCTTTCTTT,CATYGPHLEAFF
NA,TRBJ1-2,NA,TRBV30,TGTGCCTGGAGTGTACTTTCTGGGTTGGATGGTGGCTACACCTTC,CAWSVLSGLDGGYTF
NA,TRBJ2-5,NA,TRBV4-1,TGCGCCAGCAGCCAAGACCCCCCGGGGGATTCCCACTTACGCGGGACCCAGTACTTC,CASSQDPPGDSHLRGTQYF
NA,TRBJ1-5,few,TRBV2,TGTGCCAGCAATGGCAGGGTCCGCGGGCAGCCCCAGCATTTT,CASNGRVRGQPQHF
NA,TRBJ2-1,NA,TRBV18,TGTGCCAGCTCACCCTGGACGGCCTACAATGAGCAGTTCTTC,CASSPWTAYNEQFF
NA,TRBJ2-7,NA,TRBV12-3/TRBV12-4,TGTGCCAGCAGTCAGACATCCCTTAGGCAGTACTTC,CASSQTSLRQYF
TRBD2,TRBJ2-5,NA,TRBV19,TGTGCCAGTACTCCGGCACTAGCGGGAGGGGAAGAGACCCAGTACTTC,CASTPALAGGEETQYF
TRBD1,TRBJ1-1,NA,TRBV4-3,TGCGCCAGCAGCCACAGGGGGGACACTGAAGCTTTCTTT,CASSHRGDTEAFF
NA,TRBJ2-1,NA,TRBV5-4,TGTGCCAGCAGCTCAAAGGGTCGTAATGAGCAGTTCTTC,CASSSKGRNEQFF
NA,TRBJ1-2,NA,TRBV24-1,TGTGCCACCAGTACCAACTATGGCTACACCTTC,CATSTNYGYTF
TRBD2,TRBJ2-7,NA,TRBV24-1,TGTGCCACCAGTGATGGGACTAGCGGGAGCCCGGGCGAGCAGTACTTC,CATSDGTSGSPGEQYF
NA,TRBJ2-7,NA,TRBV18,TGTGCCAGCTCACCGGGGATTTACGAGCAGTACTTC,CASSPGIYEQYF
TRBD2,TRBJ2-2,NA,TRBV6-2/TRBV6-3,TGTGCCAGCAGTTACTCGACTAGCGGGAGTGGGGAGCTGTTTTTT,CASSYSTSGSGELFF
NA,TRBJ2-7,NA,TRBV3-1/TRBV3-2,TGTGCCAGCAGCTCATTTCAGGAGCAGGGCGAGCAGTACTTC,CASSSFQEQGEQYF
TRBD1,TRBJ2-3,NA,TRBV7-2,TGTGCCAGCAGCTTTTTGGACAGGGGAAGGGTAGATACGCAGTATTTT,CASSFLDRGRVDTQYF
NA,TRBJ1-1,NA,TRBV6-5,TGTGCCAGCAGAACGGGCCGGCTGACTGAAGCTTTCTTT,CASRTGRLTEAFF
TRBD1,TRBJ1-4,NA,TRBV19,TGTGCCGCCACCGGGACAGGGAATGAAAAACTGTTTTTT,CAATGTGNEKLFF
TRBD1,TRBJ1-3,NA,TRBV9,TGTGCCAGCAGCCCGACAGGGGACTCTGGAAACACCATATATTTT,CASSPTGDSGNTIYF
TRBD1,TRBJ2-3,NA,TRBV29-1,TGCAGCGTGATGGACAGGGGTGGGACAGATACGCAGTATTTT,CSVMDRGGTDTQYF
TRBD2,TRBJ2-3,NA,TRBV3-1/TRBV3-2,TGTGCCAGCAGCCGTAGCGGGGGGGCCGCAGATACGCAGTATTTT,CASSRSGGAADTQYF
TRBD2,TRBJ2-7,NA,TRBV9,TGTGCCAGCAGCATCGGAACCGGGACTAGCTATGGCGAGCAGTACTTC,CASSIGTGTSYGEQYF
NA,TRBJ1-5,NA,TRBV7-8,TGTGCCAGCAGCTTATTCAGCACGGGTCAGCCCCAGCATTTT,CASSLFSTGQPQHF
NA,TRBJ2-2,NA,TRBV5-4,TGTGCCAGCAGCTTGGGGGGGGCCGGGGAGCTGTTTTTT,CASSLGGAGELFF
TRBD1,TRBJ1-1,NA,TRBV2,TGTGCCAGCGGACAGGGGGTTATGAACACTGAAGCTTTCTTT,CASGQGVMNTEAFF
TRBD2,TRBJ2-3,NA,TRBV2,TGTGCCAGCAGGCCGACTAGCGGGAGCGCAGATACGCAGTATTTT,CASRPTSGSADTQYF
NA,TRBJ2-1,once,TRBV7-6,TGTGCCAGCAGCTTAGCGGGGTCGGGGGACTCCTCTCTGTTCTTC,CASSLAGSGDSSLFF
NA,TRBJ2-7,once,TRBV27,TGTGCCAGCAGTCCTAGGGAGAGTCTACGCGAGCAGTACTTC,CASSPRESLREQYF
TRBD1,TRBJ2-5,NA,TRBV29-1,TGCAGCGTAGACGGACAGGGAGGTGTGGAGACCCAGTACTTC,CSVDGQGGVETQYF
NA,TRBJ2-5,NA,TRBV7-9,TGTGCCAGCAGCTTAGCGGGATCCGAGACCCAGTACTTC,CASSLAGSETQYF
TRBD2,TRBJ2-3,NA,TRBV19,TGTGCCAGTAGGAGCGGGGGGGCATTAGATACGCAGTATTTT,CASRSGGALDTQYF
NA,TRBJ1-2,NA,TRBV27,TGTGCCAGCAGTTTATCAGAAACTAACTATGGCTACACCTTC,CASSLSETNYGYTF